The present T cell receptor beta chain was sequenced within a study of low-dose radiotherapy and immunotherapy resistance in tumors (dated by TCRdb to the early 2020s). Study-wide context: Cohort 1 received 0.5 Gy per fraction every 2 weeks, with a prescribed total PTV dose of 6.5 Gy. In Cohort 2, 1 Gy per fraction was delivered every two weeks, for a total of 13 Gy over 26 weeks. Patients were given nivolumab as a 240 mg flat dose every two weeks and ipilimumab at 1 mg/kg every six weeks, with both drugs delivered intravenously. Cyclophosphamide 200 mg/m2 was given intravenously every two weeks, one day before each radiation and immunotherapy administration. Starting on cycle 1 day 1, patients took 300 mg of aspirin by mouth once a day for four cycles. Trial participants were not randomized into treatment groups. Eight patients were included in the translational analysis, namely three from the first dose cohort plus the first five from the second dose cohort.

The CDR3, from cysteine to phenylalanine, totals 11 residues. Only the CDR3 part of the read is kept: 33 bases, read in frame from the first base. The CDR1 and CDR2 encoded by the germline V gene are MDHEN and SYDVKM. The junction carries 0 bases between V and J, which are trimmed by 2 bases and 5 bases respectively. The time point label for this specimen denotes: before trial treatment. Donors were enrolled in RACIN, a single-arm phase I dose-escalation trial combining nivolumab, ipilimumab, aspirin, low-dose cyclophosphamide and low-dose radiotherapy. Patients were eligible if they had advanced solid tumors that were TIL-negative. The sequencing machine was an Illumina HiSeq 2500. To make first-strand cDNA, Superscript III was used along with a set of TRAV- and TRBV-specific primers so that both the TCRalpha and TCRbeta chains were covered. TCRs were amplified for approximately 20 PCR cycles with Phusion, using a constant-region primer paired with the adapter attached to the V primers. Isolated mRNA was amplified with the MessageAmp II aRNA Amplification Kit, using a roughly 17-hour in vitro transcription at 37°C. mRNA for TCR sequencing was isolated with the Dynabeads mRNA DIRECT Purification Kit. Indexed Illumina adapters were added in a second Phusion PCR of about 24 cycles, after which AMPure XP beads were used to purify the products. For the original study's pipeline: Custom Perl scripts were used to pool TCR sequences that encoded the same protein, to remove out-of-frame sequences, and to calculate the abundance of each clonotype. The analysis excluded TCR sequences that were supported by just one read. Among the metrics used to describe the repertoires were Shannon entropy, Gini index, clonality, richness, and the frequency of TCRs shared between repertoires. TCRdb passed the public sequencing reads through fastp at Q25 and MiXCR, retaining productive beta sequences. Every CDR3 protein is listed once, alongside the most common genes and DNA of its rows. TCRdb, rather than the study authors, made the V and J calls. This sample comprises 57,000 or so distinct CDR3 sequences, around 27% of them detected only once. The top ten clonotypes cover around 5% of the sample.

Many counts were recorded for this clonotype. The antigen it recognizes is unknown. No base quality information exists; no much larger clone differs at one position. This sequence uses TRBV28 and TRBJ2-2; the D gene is unclear. The clonotype originates from a male donor with prostate cancer. The material was PBMCs, obtained before treatment. The CDR3 reads CASSLTGELFF. The nucleotide sequence is given as TGTGCCAGCAGTTTAACCGGGGAGCTGTTTTTT.